This T cell receptor (beta chain) was documented in a study of blood T cells in healthy people across ages. Study-level findings and limits: The study found TCR beta diversity correlated strongly with naive T cell percentage. The authors considered diversity estimates from one million T cells to be underestimates.

Trimming took 4 bases from V and 5 from J; bases not matched to a gene: 7. The CDR3 runs 14 residues. Germline values: CDR1 SEHNR, CDR2 FQNEAQ (reference sequence). To note about this clonotype: Its cognate antigen is unknown.

Primers used in a second PCR of roughly 6 to 12 cycles were a sample-barcoded 5' primer and a J-beta primer mix. TCRdb fed the 5' RACE reads into MiXCR, producing one record per CDR3 protein. The table lists 650,000 to 800,000 distinct CDR3 sequences, roughly 44% of them singletons. The chain has TRBV7-9 and TRBJ2-7; TRBD1 matches at 8 bases. The clonotype originates from a man aged 55-75 years in good health. Material: blood. This CDR3 reads CASSYTGGTDEQYF. CDR3 nucleotides: TGTGCCAGCAGCTATACAGGGGGTACAGACGAGCAGTACTTC.